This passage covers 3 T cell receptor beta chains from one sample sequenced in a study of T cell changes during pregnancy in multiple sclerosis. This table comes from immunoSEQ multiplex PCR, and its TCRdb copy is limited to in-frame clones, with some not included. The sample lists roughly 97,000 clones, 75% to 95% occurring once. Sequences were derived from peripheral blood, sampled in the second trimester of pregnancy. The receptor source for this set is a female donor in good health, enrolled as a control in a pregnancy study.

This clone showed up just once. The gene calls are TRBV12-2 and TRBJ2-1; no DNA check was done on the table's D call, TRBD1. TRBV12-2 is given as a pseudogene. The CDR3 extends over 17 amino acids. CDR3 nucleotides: TGTGCAAGTCGCTTAGCGTGGGGCCTTCGCTCCTACAATGAGCAGTTCTTC. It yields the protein CASRLAWGLRSYNEQFF.

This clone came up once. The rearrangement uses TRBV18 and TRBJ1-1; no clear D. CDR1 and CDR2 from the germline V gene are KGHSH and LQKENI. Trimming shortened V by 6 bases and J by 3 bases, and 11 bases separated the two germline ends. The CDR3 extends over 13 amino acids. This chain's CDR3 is CASSPRRDTEAFF. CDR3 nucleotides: TGTGCCAGCTCCCCTCGACGGGACACTGAAGCTTTCTTT.

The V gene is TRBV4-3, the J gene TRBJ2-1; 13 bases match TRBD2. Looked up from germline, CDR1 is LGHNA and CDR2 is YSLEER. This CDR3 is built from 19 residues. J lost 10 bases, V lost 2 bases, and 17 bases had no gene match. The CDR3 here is CASSQPIGRLAGGVGEQFF. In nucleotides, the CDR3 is TGCGCCAGCAGCCAACCCATCGGGAGACTAGCGGGAGGAGTAGGAGAGCAGTTCTTC.